These 10 T cell receptor beta chains came from one sample sequenced in a study of CD8 T cells in Susac syndrome. When the RNA was reverse transcribed, random hexamers were used with an input of 0.5 to 1 ug. Via MiXCR, TCRdb re-called the immunoSEQ multiplex PCR reads, giving one row per CDR3 protein. The data contain 140,000 to 150,000 distinct CDR3 sequences, around 96% of them singletons. The material sequenced was CD4+ T cells from PBMCs. The receptors come from a human donor with multiple sclerosis.

This chain uses TRBV20-1 with TRBJ2-1; 7 positions match TRBD2. This CDR3 is built from 15 residues. From germline, CDR1 is DFQATT and CDR2 SNEGSKA (reference sequence). V lost 4 bases to trimming and J lost 7 bases; unmatched junction nucleotides: 13. In DNA form, the CDR3 reads TGCAGTGCTACCCCGAGCGGGATTCCTCTTAATGAGCAGTTCTTC. Encoded protein: CSATPSGIPLNEQFF.

The rearrangement joins TRBV4-3 to TRBJ2-6; perhaps TRBD2 as D (6 bases). Trimming took off 3 bases at V and 1 base at J, with 16 bases between the two ends. Germline-derived CDR1 and CDR2 are LGHNA and YSLEER. The CDR3 runs to 18 residues. The CDR3 nucleotides read TGCGCCAGCAGCCAGGGCCAGGGAGGCGAATCTGGGGCCAACGTCCTGACTTTC. It translates to CASSQGQGGESGANVLTF.

The chain is built from TRBV28 and TRBJ2-7, with D perhaps matching TRBD1 or TRBD2 (6 bases each). The CDR3 totals 16 residues. Trimming took 1 base from V and 3 from J, leaving 16 bases between them. Germline V gives CDR1 MDHEN, CDR2 SYDVKM. CDR3 DNA: TGTGCCAGCAGTTTATCGGGGGTCCAGGGGTACTACGAGCAGTACTTC. As protein: CASSLSGVQGYYEQYF. Filled out from reference TRBV28 and TRBJ2-7, the complete variable domain reads DVKVTQSSRYLVKRTGEKVFLECVQDMDHENMFWYRQDPGLGLRLIYFSYDVKMKEKGDIPEGYSVSREKKERFSLILESASTNQTSMYLCASSLSGVQGYYEQYFGPGTRLTVT.

V is TRBV28 and J is TRBJ1-5; tentative D call: TRBD1 (5 bases). The germline gives CDR1 MDHEN, CDR2 SYDVKM. This CDR3 has 15 residues. Deletions cut 8 bases from V and 3 bases from J, with 17 bases between. CDR3 sequence reads: CASLLGGMNNQPQHF. For the CDR3, the DNA is TGTGCCAGCTTGCTGGGGGGGATGAACAATCAGCCCCAGCATTTT.

CDR3 DNA sequence: TGTGCCAGCAGGCAAACCGCGGGACGCCGGAACACTGAAGCTTTCTTT. It codes for CASRQTAGRRNTEAFF. The rearrangement joins TRBV12-3 or TRBV12-4 to TRBJ1-1, with D possibly TRBD1 on 5 matching bases. The CDR3 is made up of 16 amino acids. The V end lost 6 bases, the J end lost 1 base, and 18 bases lay between the germline ends.

The CDR3 nucleotides read TGCAGTGCTACAGGACAGGGTGGTTCCTACGAGCAGTACTTC. Encoded protein: CSATGQGGSYEQYF. This sequence joins TRBV20-1 and TRBJ2-7, with 8 bases fitting TRBD1. There are 14 residues in the CDR3. V gave up 4 bases and J gave up 1 base; unmatched junction bases: 6. Germline loops: CDR1 DFQATT, CDR2 SNEGSKA (reference sequence).

The chain recombines TRBV18 with TRBJ2-1; maybe TRBD1 (5 bases). The CDR3 is 16 amino acids. CDR1 KGHSH and CDR2 LQKENI come from the germline V gene. The germline V and J ends were trimmed by 6 bases and 1 base, with 16 bases remaining between them. The DNA of the CDR3 is TGTGCCAGCTCTCTACAACAGGTCTCTTCCTACAATGAGCAGTTCTTC. It codes for CASSLQQVSSYNEQFF.

The chain uses TRBV20-1 and TRBJ1-2; 7 nucleotides align to TRBD1. In germline, CDR1 is DFQATT, CDR2 SNEGSKA (reference sequence). The V and J ends lost 7 bases and 4 bases, in that order; junction bases with no gene match: 15. The CDR3 covers 15 residues. CDR3 DNA: TGCAGTGTGTCGAAGGGGGACAGCATAATCTATGGCTACACCTTC. This codes for CSVSKGDSIIYGYTF.

The rearrangement links TRBV5-1 to TRBJ2-3, with D perhaps matching TRBD2 (7 bases). V was pared by 0 bases and J by 3 bases, with 14 bases between. The germline V gene has CDR1 SGHRS and CDR2 YFSETQ. The CDR3 consists of 16 residues. The CDR3 nucleotides are TGCGCCAGCAGCTTGGCCACGGGGGGCGCTACAGATACGCAGTATTTT. This translates into CASSLATGGATDTQYF.

V gene TRBV10-3 combines with J gene TRBJ2-7, with TRBD2 identical over 13 bases. V dropped 4 bases and J dropped 2; count of bases not matched to a gene: 8. From germline, CDR1 is ENHRY and CDR2 SYGVKD. The CDR3 runs 17 residues. CDR3: CAISGLAGGLNTYEQYF. The DNA of the CDR3 is TGTGCCATCAGTGGACTAGCGGGGGGCCTAAATACCTACGAGCAGTACTTC.